This T cell receptor (beta chain) was identified in a study of blood T cell repertoires in COVID-19 (dated by TCRdb to the early 2020s). Regarding the study in general: The collaborator samples originated in the United States, Italy and Spain and spanned the acute and convalescent phases of COVID-19. The samples were drawn from two sources: the first 160 participants of the ongoing ImmuneRACE study, and fewer than 1,500 subjects contributed by 6 global collaborators. The repertoires were made available in a free public database intended to serve as a resource for research on the immune response to SARS-CoV-2. The sample metadata nearly always contained a de-identified subject ID, COVID-19 status, age in years and sex. Deeply sampled blood TCRbeta repertoires from subjects exposed to, actively infected with, or recovered from COVID-19 were included in the dataset. HLA class I and class II types, where available, came from metadata supplied by the sample provider rather than from assay-based typing. The material from the prospective study consisted of cDNA or gDNA derived from T cells, B-cell-depleted T cells, or PBMCs. The study at large found these results: Clinical and demographic metadata were provided uncurated, with the amount varying by source and participant.

The immunoSEQ Assay, a bias-controlled multiplex PCR, was used to amplify TCRbeta CDR3 regions from genomic DNA. In the authors' own workflow: The number of nucleated cells in each sample was estimated from the amplification of reference gene primers within the assay. Sequence reads were collapsed and filtered to measure the absolute abundance of every unique TCRbeta CDR3 rearrangement. For each sample, productive Simpson clonality was calculated as the square root of Simpson's diversity index across productive rearrangements. TCRdb's version of the immuneACCESS table is confined to in-frame rearrangements and falls short of the full clone set. An unresolved V gene accounts for under half of the shortfall where checked; the remainder is of unknown origin. V, J and clone size reflect that table, while D and trimming were determined from the DNA. For this sample there are about 200,000 clones; 83% appear just once. Together, the top ten hold 7% to 10% of the sample.

Trimming takes 0 bases from V and 4 bases from J, and the germline ends sit 12 bases apart. The CDR3 sequence holds 15 residues, the cysteine and phenylalanine included. Only the CDR3 portion is preserved as DNA: 45 bases, with reading frame beginning at the first base. Via the germline V gene (reference sequence), CDR1 is LGHDT and CDR2 YNNKEL. Each collaborating institution followed its own protocols to collect whole blood in K2EDTA tubes. For TCRbeta analysis, collaborator samples were shipped as frozen whole blood, as isolated PBMCs, or as DNA extracted from either sample type. This clone showed up just once. The antigen it recognizes is unknown. No base quality information exists; no much larger clone differs at one position.

Material for sequencing was peripheral blood. This receptor was obtained from a woman aged 45 to 65 with acute or convalescent COVID-19. This chain is built from TRBV3-1 (or the pseudogene TRBV3-2) and TRBJ1-2, with a weak D call of TRBD1 (6 bases match). The DNA reads TGTGCCAGCAGCCAAGATCGGGGGGGCGGCTATGGCTACACCTTC. Its coded protein is CASSQDRGGGYGYTF.